The sequence of this T cell receptor (beta chain) was determined in a study of blood T cells in healthy people across ages (dated by TCRdb to between 2015 and 2016). The study in broad terms: Template switching captured roughly one uniquely barcoded TCR beta cDNA molecule per two T cells in model experiments. To track age-related changes in TCR beta repertoire diversity, the study relied on deep sequencing normalized with unique cDNA molecular identifiers. The donors were divided into four age groups: young (average 16 years), middle-aged (about 39), aged (roughly 60) and long-lived (roughly 86). To avoid experimental bias, donors of different ages were distributed randomly across sequencing lanes. Using the same blood draw, the study looked at two additional independent replicas of 1 million unique cDNA reads for two donors, one aged 18 to 30 and the other aged 80 or older.

The donors were some 39 Caucasian individuals from Russia, aged roughly 6 to 100 years, who were systemically healthy. About 9.8 milliliters of peripheral blood were drawn from each donor into EDTA-treated Vacutainer tubes. Ficoll-Paque density-gradient centrifugation was used to isolate PBMCs, with at least 6.5 million per sample. Trizol reagent was used to extract total RNA from PBMCs, with at least 5 micrograms per sample. Naive CD45RAhigh/CD27high T cell percentages were measured by flow cytometry on a PBMC aliquot from every donor. Study-wide findings and limitations: As age increased, observed TCR beta diversity per million T cells dropped in a roughly linear way, and a significant reduction was already evident by age about 40. Compared with the aged group, the long-lived group had more naive CD4+ T cells, fewer expanded clones and increased TCR diversity, suggesting age selection. Since profiling was done on bulk unsorted PBMCs, naive and antigen-experienced compartments could not be conclusively compared. There was a strong correlation between observed TCR beta diversity and the percentage of naive T cells measured by flow cytometry. The CMV infection status of donors was not known, potentially confounding age-related changes in expanded clonotypes. Estimates of total diversity based on one million sequenced T cells were considered lower bounds and underestimates.

Including the terminal cysteine and phenylalanine, the CDR3 comprises 11 residues. CDR3 DNA is the only sequence kept; it has 33 bases, read in frame from the first base. Trimming at the junction amounts to 5 bases on V and 4 bases on J, and the germline ends lie 9 bases apart. The germline V gene encodes CDR1 GTSNPN and CDR2 SVGIG (reference sequence). This clonotype was recorded at least ten times. Its antigen remains unidentified. There are no base qualities to consult, and no much larger clone falls within one base. The library was produced with 5' RACE. The instrument given in TCRdb is Illumina HiSeq 2500. A second PCR of about 6 to 12 cycles was run with a J-beta primer mix and a sample-barcoded 5' primer. A unique molecular identifier was introduced onto each TCR beta cDNA molecule by a template-switch 5' adaptor carrying 12 random nucleotides. At least 2.5 million CDR3-containing paired-end reads were obtained from each sample. All of the RNA was converted into first-strand cDNA using the Mint cDNA synthesis kit, with a TRBC-specific oligonucleotide serving as the primer. All cDNA was treated with uracil-DNA glycosylase and then went through a first 18-cycle PCR with the universal primers M1SS and BC2_uni_R. Per the source publication's procedure: Each sample was normalized by randomly selecting 1 million high-quality reads, each carrying a distinct molecular identifier. Reads sharing molecular identifiers were discarded rather than binned into consensus sequences. CDR3 identification, clonotype clustering and error correction used MiTCR with a Q25 quality threshold and the strictest error-elimination algorithm. A nonparametric unseen species model with Euler transformation was used to estimate lower-bound total TCR beta diversity. TCRdb passed the public sequencing reads through fastp at Q25 and MiXCR, retaining productive beta sequences. When rows share a CDR3 protein, they turn into one entry using the most common DNA and genes. The V and J calls were not made by the authors but by TCRdb's processing. The sample table holds hundreds of thousands of distinct CDR3 sequences, of which 29% were seen once. The biggest ten clones account for roughly 17% of the sample.

Sequencing was done on a sample of blood. The sequence is built from TRBV30 and TRBJ2-7; the D gene lacks a confident call. The clonotype comes from a woman of 80 years or more in good health. The bases read TGTGCCTGGTCGCTAGTTTACGAGCAGTACTTC. Its amino acids are CAWSLVYEQYF.